This T cell receptor beta chain came from a study of early T cells in non-severe SARS-CoV-2 infection. TCRdb called the 5' RACE reads again in MiXCR, with one record for every CDR3 protein. The sample has roughly 53,000 distinct CDR3 sequences, over 7% seen once. The CDR3 loop spans 16 amino acids. Germline CDR1 and CDR2: LGHNT and FRNRAP. Trimming stripped 5 bases from V and 2 bases from J, with 16 bases between. This TCR was recovered from an adult who was a healthcare worker with PCR-confirmed SARS-CoV-2 infection or an uninfected control (not recorded which). Input material: whole blood. The chain employs TRBV12-5 and TRBJ2-1; D uncertain. This chain's CDR3 is CASGTFLLPTYNEQFF. The CDR3 nucleotides read TGTGCTAGTGGTACCTTTTTGCTGCCCACCTACAATGAGCAGTTCTTC.